In this sample, the clone carrying this TCR beta chain turned up many times. Across 18 months, stable Graves' hyperthyroidism was marked by no progression to ophthalmopathy. The hyperthyroidism patients had all been newly diagnosed, and their disease duration was under 2 months. Their ages ranged from 18 to 65 years. PBMCs were sourced from roughly 9.1 ml fresh peripheral blood. V lost 5 bases and J 8 bases, leaving 9 bases between the germline ends. Per germline, CDR1 PRHDT and CDR2 FYEKMQ (reference sequence). This CDR3 contains 11 residues. The data stem from a study of T cells in Graves' hyperthyroidism and ophthalmopathy. At the level of the study: Peripheral blood was obtained at initial diagnosis, preceding any treatment.

Template material for amplifying TCR beta CDR3 regions consisted of RNA transcripts. Researchers ran a first-round RT-PCR on the TCR CDR3 using the HTBI primer set. TCRdb ran MiXCR on the multiplex PCR reads and lists one entry per CDR3 protein. This sample has about 420,000 distinct CDR3 sequences; roughly an eighth occur once, and the top ten carry 5% to 6.5%. This chain uses TRBV13 with TRBJ1-1, with D perhaps matching TRBD1 (5 bases). The sample taken for sequencing was blood. The TCR originated in a woman under 30 with Graves' hyperthyroidism. The DNA of the CDR3 is TGTGCCAGCAGCGTAAACAGGGAAGCTTTCTTT. Its translation: CASSVNREAFF.